Each of the 14 T cell receptor beta chains below was sequenced from the same sample in a study of T cell changes during pregnancy in multiple sclerosis. Assay: immunoSEQ multiplex PCR; the TCRdb copy retains only in-frame clones and omits some. The data hold approximately 71,000 clones, with more than 90% observed a single time. This sample comprised peripheral blood, obtained in the second trimester of pregnancy. The receptors were sampled from a female donor with multiple sclerosis, enrolled in a pregnancy study.

The J gene is TRBJ2-3, the V gene TRBV6-1, with a possible D match to TRBD2 (5 bases). Trimming took 1 base from V and 3 from J, leaving 11 bases between them. Germline CDR1 and CDR2: MNHNS and SASEGT. This CDR3 spans 15 amino acids. The CDR3 DNA is TGTGCCAGCAGTGAAGTAAATCGGGGAACAGATACGCAGTATTTT. It specifies CASSEVNRGTDTQYF.

Only one count was recorded for this clone. The V and J genes are TRBV5-1 and TRBJ2-7, with D perhaps matching TRBD1 (6 bases). The CDR3 sequence is 13 residues long. The V gene's germline CDR1 is SGHRS and CDR2 YFSETQ. Between the trimmed V and J ends, which lost 3 bases and 2 bases, there was a span of 9 bases. CDR3 bases: TGCGCCAGCAGCTCCGGGACACCCTACGAGCAGTACTTC. Protein: CASSSGTPYEQYF.

The chain links TRBV10-1 to TRBJ1-1; perhaps TRBD1 as D (5 bases). The V gene lost 3 bases and the J gene lost 1 base, with 12 bases spanning the gap. The CDR3 runs 15 residues. The germline V gene encodes CDR1 WNHNN and CDR2 SYGVQD (reference sequence). The CDR3 coding sequence is TGCGCCAGCAGTGAAAGGGGTCCCGGGAACACTGAAGCTTTCTTT. It codes for CASSERGPGNTEAFF.

The chain uses TRBV11-3 and TRBJ2-3; 8 bases are a match to TRBD2. This CDR3 contains 20 residues. Germline assignment: CDR1 SGHNT and CDR2 YENEEA. J gave up 0 bases and V 0 bases, and 14 bases lay outside the gene matches. The CDR3 spells CASSLDASLGTRKSTDTQYF. The CDR3, as DNA: TGTGCCAGCAGCTTAGATGCTTCGCTGGGGACTAGAAAAAGCACAGATACGCAGTATTTT.

This clone was seen only once. The genes are TRBV11-2 and TRBJ2-7; D ambiguous. Trimming removed 5 bases at V and 3 bases at J, with 14 bases between. CDR3 length: 14 amino acids. Germline V lookup: CDR1 SGHAT, CDR2 FQNNGV. The DNA for the CDR3 is TGTGCCAGCAGCGCGGAACGGATTAACTACGAGCAGTACTTC. Translating gives CASSAERINYEQYF.

CDR3 DNA: TGTGCCAGCAGCTTGGAGTGGGCCGTAGACTCTGGAAACACCATATATTTT. Amino acids: CASSLEWAVDSGNTIYF. The J gene is TRBJ1-3, the V gene TRBV5-5; no clear D. This CDR3 comprises 17 residues. V lost 0 bases, J lost 0 bases, and 13 bases lay in between. The germline CDR1 and CDR2 sequences are SGHKS and YYEKEE (reference sequence).

This chain joins TRBV28 and TRBJ1-2, with D perhaps TRBD1 (5 bases). The CDR3 covers 15 residues. Trimming removed 5 bases at V and 1 base at J, with 14 bases between. The germline V gene encodes CDR1 MDHEN and CDR2 SYDVKM. Here the CDR3 DNA reads TGTGCCAGCAGTCCGCGGGGGGGGGTTAACTATGGCTACACCTTC. Translation gives CASSPRGGVNYGYTF.

The chain carries TRBV11-2 and TRBJ2-7; TRBD1 is a possible D gene (6 bases). In germline, CDR1 is SGHAT, CDR2 FQNNGV. V lost 5 bases and J 2 bases, leaving 13 bases between the germline ends. CDR3 length equals 14 residues. The CDR3 bases are TGTGCCAGCAGCGCCCAGACAGGTCCCTACGAGCAGTACTTC. Protein product: CASSAQTGPYEQYF.

The chain joins TRBV5-1 to TRBJ2-7; 7 bases line up with TRBD1. The CDR3 length is 13 residues. The trim removed 5 bases at V and 5 bases at J, leaving 7 bases unmatched. Germline V CDR1 and CDR2: SGHRS, YFSETQ. For the CDR3, the DNA is TGCGCCAGCAGGTTCACAGGGGTGGACGAGCAGTACTTC. It yields the protein CASRFTGVDEQYF. The complete variable domain, with remaining parts taken from reference TRBV5-1 and TRBJ2-7, reads KAGVTQTPRYLIKTRGQQVTLSCSPISGHRSVSWYQQTPGQGLQFLFEYFSETQRNKGNFPGRFSGRQFSNSRSEMNVSTLELGDSALYLCASRFTGVDEQYFGPGTRLTVT.

The chain has TRBV6-1 and TRBJ2-4; TRBD2 is a possible D gene (7 bases). The germline V and J ends were trimmed by 8 bases and 7 bases, with 18 bases remaining between them. CDR1 MNHNS and CDR2 SASEGT come from the germline V gene. This CDR3 comprises 14 residues. In DNA form, the CDR3 reads TGTGCCAGCCTGACGGGGGGCGCGGGGAACATTCAGTACTTC. Translated, it gives CASLTGGAGNIQYF.

The CDR3 reads CASSVAGAGGYEQYF. As DNA, the CDR3 is TGTGCCAGCAGCGTAGCGGGAGCGGGAGGCTACGAGCAGTACTTC. V and J are TRBV9 and TRBJ2-7, with TRBD2 matching over 9 bases. CDR3 size: 15 residues. Germline values: CDR1 SGDLS, CDR2 YYNGEE. Trimming cost V 0 bases and J 3 bases; bases outside gene matches: 4.

The gene calls are TRBV18 and TRBJ2-1, with D tentatively TRBD2 (6 bases). Trimming stripped 1 base from V and 1 base from J, with 8 bases between. Germline V gene sequence: CDR1 KGHSH, CDR2 LQKENI. The CDR3 covers 15 residues. In DNA form, the CDR3 reads TGTGCCAGCTCACCACTCAGCGGGTCCTACAATGAGCAGTTCTTC. It translates to CASSPLSGSYNEQFF.

The chain joins TRBV5-5 to TRBJ2-1, with TRBD2 matching over 9 bases. In germline, CDR1 is SGHKS, CDR2 YYEKEE (reference sequence). The CDR3 is 17 residues long. V shed 2 bases and J 1 base; nucleotides not matched to a gene: 7. The CDR3 region has the DNA TGTGCCAGCAGCTTTAATAAAGCGGGGGGTTCCTACAATGAGCAGTTCTTC. Translation gives CASSFNKAGGSYNEQFF.

This chain joins TRBV19 and TRBJ1-5; TRBD1 matches at 8 bases. J gave up 7 bases and V 3 bases, and 8 bases lay outside the gene matches. There are 15 residues in the CDR3. In germline, CDR1 is LNHDA, CDR2 SQIVND (reference sequence). The CDR3 reads CASSIPGGAGQPQHF. The DNA for the CDR3 is TGTGCCAGTAGTATCCCAGGGGGCGCGGGGCAGCCCCAGCATTTT.